The T cell receptor beta chain described here comes from a study of blood T cells in healthy people across ages. The authors ran a second PCR of roughly 6 to 11 cycles using a sample-barcoded 5' primer and a J-beta primer mix. TCRdb ran MiXCR on the 5' RACE reads and lists one entry per CDR3 protein. The repertoire consists of about 780,000 distinct CDR3 sequences, with about 46% occurring once and the leading ten covering about a sixth. The receptor's source is a man older than 75 in good health. The sample was blood.

This CDR3 is CASSQGLIRLAGKQYF. CDR3 in DNA: TGCGCCAGCAGCCAAGGATTGATCAGACTAGCGGGGAAGCAGTACTTC. The genes are TRBV4-3 and TRBJ2-7; 11 nucleotides line up with TRBD2. J lost 8 bases, V lost 1 base, and 10 bases had no gene match. The CDR3 loop spans 16 amino acids. CDR1 and CDR2 (germline): LGHNA, YSLEER.